This entry lists 2 T cell receptor beta chains sequenced from one sample in a study of T cell repertoires in cytomegalovirus infection. TCRdb re-called the reads through MiXCR, storing one row per CDR3 protein. The table includes 740,000 or so distinct CDR3 sequences, less than 40% detected once. Sequencing input: PBMCs. These receptors originate from a human donor in good health (CMV status not recorded). Some clones in this sample may be carry-over from other donors' samples.

This clonotype came up once. This rearrangement joins TRBV11-2 to TRBJ1-1; D is ambiguous. V was trimmed by 4 bases and J by 6 bases, leaving 12 bases between them. The CDR3 sequence is 13 residues long. The germline V gene has CDR1 SGHAT and CDR2 FQNNGV. In nucleotides, the CDR3 is TGTGCCAGCAGCTCCGGTAGAAGGCCTGAAGCTTTCTTT. Its protein is CASSSGRRPEAFF.

This clonotype was picked up a small number of times. The V and J genes are TRBV20-1 and TRBJ2-3, with a possible D match to TRBD1 (6 bases). Trimming pared 5 bases from V and 4 bases from J, leaving 16 bases between. The CDR3 runs to 14 residues. Per the germline V gene, CDR1 is DFQATT and CDR2 is SNEGSKA (reference sequence). This chain's CDR3 is CSAGGGYGPDTQYF. As DNA, the CDR3 is TGCAGTGCTGGGGGCGGCTACGGTCCAGATACGCAGTATTTT.